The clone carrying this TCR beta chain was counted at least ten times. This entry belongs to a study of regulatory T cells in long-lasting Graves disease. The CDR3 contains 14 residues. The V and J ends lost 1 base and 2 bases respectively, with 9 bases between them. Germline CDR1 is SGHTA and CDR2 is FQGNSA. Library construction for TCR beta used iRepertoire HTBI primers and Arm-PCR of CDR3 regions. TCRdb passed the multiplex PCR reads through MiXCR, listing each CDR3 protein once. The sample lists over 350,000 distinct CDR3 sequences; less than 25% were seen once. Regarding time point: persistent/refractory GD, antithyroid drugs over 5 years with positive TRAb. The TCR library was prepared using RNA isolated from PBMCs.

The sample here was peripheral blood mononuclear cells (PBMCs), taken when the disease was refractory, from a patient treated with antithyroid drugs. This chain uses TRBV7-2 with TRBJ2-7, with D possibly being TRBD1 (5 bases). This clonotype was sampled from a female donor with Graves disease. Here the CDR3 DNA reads TGTGCCAGCAGCTTAGTAGGGGCCCCCTACGAGCAGTACTTC. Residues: CASSLVGAPYEQYF.